This T cell receptor beta chain is drawn from a study of read filtering for tumor transcriptome and immune sequencing. Study information: Patients were approximately 18 male and approximately 15 female, mean age roughly 68 years, range roughly 47 to 85. Transcriptome libraries were built from DNase-treated RNA.

Concerning this clonotype itself: The junction departs from germline at one end; a sequencing error may be responsible.

The germline V gene encodes CDR1 MNHNY and CDR2 SVGAGI (reference sequence). The CDR3 contains 16 residues. This library used roughly 0.4 ug RNA and molecular barcoded adaptors spanning alpha/delta and beta/gamma chains. TCRdb re-derived calls from the reads in MiXCR, one entry per CDR3 protein. The top ten clones hold around two fifths of a sample with 35,000 to 50,000 distinct CDR3 sequences, around 19% of them seen once. The V gene is TRBV6-6, the J gene TRBJ2-4, with D perhaps TRBD2 (6 bases). This clonotype was obtained from a donor aged 40 or over with multiple myeloma. The specimen sequenced was a population of CD138-negative cells sorted from bone marrow. CDR3 loop: CASSHGGILAKNTQYF. In DNA form, the CDR3 reads TGTGCCAGCAGCCACGGAGGGATCCTAGCCAAAAACACTCAGTACTTC.